The source of this T cell receptor beta chain is a study of OX40 agonist ivuxolimab in advanced cancers. For the study at large: Patients were dosed intravenously with ivuxolimab at 0.01 to 10 mg/kg every 2 weeks. Study outcomes and limitations: Both blood CD4+ and CD8+ T cells showed clonal growth by week 6 at 0.1 to 3.0 mg/kg.

Profiling relied on immunoSEQ multiplex PCR, and the TCRdb table lists in-frame clones only, not all of them. The sample contains fewer than 35,000 clones, roughly 74% of which appear only once. A note on this clone: Antigen: not known.

The germline V gene encodes CDR1 MNHEY and CDR2 SVGAGI. CDR3 length equals 13 residues. V lost 6 bases to trimming and J lost 5 bases, with 13 bases between them. The study sampled blood at baseline, cycle 4 day 1, and cycle 7 day 1. The chain couples TRBV6-5 to TRBJ1-1, with D possibly TRBD1 on 5 matching bases. The receptor was derived from an adult with an advanced solid tumor such as melanoma, head and neck, liver or kidney cancer. The input for sequencing was CD4+ or CD8+ T cells sorted from blood, taken in a trial of the OX40 agonist ivuxolimab. CDR3 in DNA: TGTGCCAGCAGAATGAAAGGGGCGACTGAAGCTTTCTTT. Its translation: CASRMKGATEAFF.